This entry lists 30 T cell receptor beta chains sequenced from one sample in a study of blood T cells in healthy people across ages. Then a second PCR, running about 7 to 11 cycles, was carried out with a sample-barcoded 5' primer and a J-beta primer mix. TCRdb recomputed calls from the 5' RACE reads with MiXCR, one row per CDR3 protein. The data hold over a million distinct CDR3 sequences, with about 42% observed a single time. Sequencing input: blood. The receptors here all came from a woman aged 18-29 years in good health.

The CDR3 DNA reads TGTGCCAGCAGCACTAGCGGGGGAATTTATGGCGGGGAGCTGTTTTTT. Protein sequence: CASSTSGGIYGGELFF. This sequence joins TRBV9 and TRBJ2-2; TRBD2 agrees at 11 bases. In germline, CDR1 is SGDLS, CDR2 YYNGEE. After removal of 4 bases from V and 7 bases from J, the junction contained 9 bases not matched to a gene. The CDR3 totals 16 residues. Full variable domain (remainder filled in from reference TRBV9 and TRBJ2-2): DSGVTQTPKHLITATGQRVTLRCSPRSGDLSVYWYQQSLDQGLQFLIQYYNGEERAKGNILERFSAQQFPDLHSELNLSSLELGDSALYFCASSTSGGIYGGELFFGEGSRLTVL.

V gene TRBV5-1 combines with J gene TRBJ2-3; 9 bases align to TRBD2. CDR1 is SGHRS, CDR2 YFSETQ, per germline. This CDR3 comprises 16 residues. The V and J ends lost 2 bases and 0 bases, in that order; junction bases with no gene match: 4. The CDR3 DNA is TGCGCCAGCAGCTTCCTAGCGGGAACTAGCACAGATACGCAGTATTTT. This encodes CASSFLAGTSTDTQYF.

This clonotype showed up many times. The chain carries TRBV2 and TRBJ2-1; 8 bases are shared with TRBD2. Germline V gene data show CDR1 as SNHLY and CDR2 as FYNNEI. This CDR3 is 15 amino acids long. V was pared by 4 bases and J by 3 bases, with 5 bases of the junction left unmatched. CDR3: CASSAGGALYNEQFF. CDR3 DNA: TGTGCCAGCAGTGCCGGGGGGGCCCTCTACAATGAGCAGTTCTTC.

This clonotype was counted a few times. The chain uses TRBV28 and TRBJ2-1; the match to TRBD2 covers 9 bases. The CDR3 covers 15 residues. The junction had 9 bases not matched to a gene; V was cut back by 3 bases and J by 9 bases. Germline loops: CDR1 MDHEN, CDR2 SYDVKM. The CDR3 loop is CASSFLEVAGVEQFF. In DNA, the CDR3 is TGTGCCAGCAGTTTTCTCGAGGTAGCGGGAGTTGAGCAGTTCTTC.

The rearrangement joins TRBV12-3 or TRBV12-4 to TRBJ2-1; D might be TRBD1 (6 bases). The germline V and J ends were trimmed by 0 bases and 4 bases, with 10 bases remaining between them. CDR3 length: 15 residues. The CDR3 protein is CASSLARGTYNEQFF. CDR3 nucleotides: TGTGCCAGCAGTTTAGCCAGGGGCACTTACAATGAGCAGTTCTTC.

This clonotype was seen once. V and J are TRBV2 and TRBJ2-5; perhaps TRBD2 as D (5 bases). Gene TRBJ2-7 matches the end of the DNA better, so the J call may be wrong. CDR1 and CDR2 (germline): SNHLY, FYNNEI. The CDR3 loop spans 13 amino acids. CDR3 in DNA: TGTGCCAGCAGTGATGACGGGGTCTACGAGCAGTACTTC. It encodes CASSDDGVYEQYF.

This chain joins TRBV7-8 and TRBJ2-1, with a weak D call TRBD1 (5 bases). CDR1 and CDR2 from the germline V gene are SGHVS and FQNEAQ. This CDR3 comprises 15 residues. V was trimmed by 6 bases and J by 4 bases, leaving 16 bases between them. In DNA form, the CDR3 reads TGTGCCAGCAGAATGATAGGGGCCGCGTACAATGAGCAGTTCTTC. Translated: CASRMIGAAYNEQFF.

A few counts support this clonotype. V usage is TRBV25-1 and J usage is TRBJ1-2, with a tentative D call TRBD1 (5 bases). The germline CDR1 and CDR2 sequences are MGHDK and SYGVNS. V was trimmed by 8 bases and J by 7 bases, leaving 17 bases between them. There are 13 residues in the CDR3. CDR3 DNA sequence: TGTGCCAGCTGGTCGGTCAGGGCGGTTGGCTACACCTTC. It encodes CASWSVRAVGYTF.

This clonotype was counted once. The J gene is TRBJ2-6, the V gene TRBV11-2; D gene ambiguous. The V gene's germline CDR1 is SGHAT and CDR2 FQNNGV. The CDR3 loop spans 16 amino acids. Trimming took off 6 bases at V and 1 base at J, with 13 bases between the two ends. CDR3 residues: CASRHFSLSGANVLTF. CDR3 nucleotide sequence: TGTGCCAGCAGACACTTTTCGTTATCTGGGGCCAACGTCCTGACTTTC.

This clonotype was recorded a few times. The chain employs TRBV7-3 and TRBJ1-1, with TRBD1 identical over 7 bases. The CDR3 contains 14 residues. V trimming: 5 bases; J trimming: 1 base; junction bases outside the gene matches: 4. Germline CDR1 SGHTA, CDR2 FQGTGA. This CDR3 is CASSSEGANTEAFF. The DNA for the CDR3 is TGTGCCAGCAGCAGCGAGGGGGCGAACACTGAAGCTTTCTTT.

V and J are TRBV12-5 and TRBJ1-2; 7 positions match TRBD1. This CDR3 region has 15 residues. V was pared by 1 base and J by 8 bases, with 10 bases of the junction left unmatched. Germline V gene lookup returns CDR1 LGHNT and CDR2 FRNRAP. The CDR3 nucleotides are TGTGCTAGTGGTTTGGGTATCTGGACAGGTCTAGGCTACACCTTC. Protein sequence: CASGLGIWTGLGYTF.

The chain couples TRBV25-1 to TRBJ2-2, with D hard to call. With 6 bases removed from V and 7 bases from J, the gap between germline ends came to 6 bases. The CDR3 runs 11 residues. The germline V gene encodes CDR1 MGHDK and CDR2 SYGVNS. CDR3 loop: CASSEYGELFF. CDR3 DNA: TGTGCCAGCAGCGAGTACGGGGAGCTGTTTTTT.

The chain recombines TRBV5-1 with TRBJ2-1; D is possibly TRBD1 (6 bases). V shed 5 bases and J shed 6 bases, with 12 bases lying between them. The CDR3 is 13 residues long. CDR1 SGHRS and CDR2 YFSETQ come from the germline V gene. The CDR3 loop is CASRGDIGNEQFF. The CDR3, as DNA: TGCGCCAGCAGGGGGGACATCGGCAATGAGCAGTTCTTC.

This clonotype was seen only a few times. V and J are TRBV9 and TRBJ1-2, with 7 bases matching TRBD1. Germline CDR1 SGDLS, CDR2 YYNGEE. V trimming: 2 bases; J trimming: 3 bases; junction bases outside the gene matches: 4. This CDR3 spans 14 amino acids. This CDR3 is CASSVTGLYYGYTF. In nucleotides, the CDR3 is TGTGCCAGCAGCGTGACAGGGCTCTACTATGGCTACACCTTC.

This clonotype was seen only a few times. The chain couples TRBV27 to TRBJ1-5; no clear D. CDR1 and CDR2 (germline): MNHEY, SMNVEV (reference sequence). Trimming cost V 1 base and J 5 bases, with 6 bases left between them. The CDR3 extends over 13 amino acids. The CDR3 DNA sequence: TGTGCCAGCAGTTTATTGGGAGATCAGCCCCAGCATTTT. Its translation is CASSLLGDQPQHF.

This chain connects TRBV10-3 to TRBJ2-7; weak D call: TRBD2 (6 bases). The ends were cut back, 3 bases at V and 4 bases at J, with 13 bases in the middle. Germline loops: CDR1 ENHRY, CDR2 SYGVKD. The CDR3 extends over 14 amino acids. CDR3 sequence: CAISEGTGEYEQYF. In DNA, the CDR3 is TGTGCCATCAGTGAAGGGACGGGGGAATACGAGCAGTACTTC.

This clonotype was observed a few times. The chain combines TRBV6-5 with TRBJ1-4; 7 bases are a match to TRBD1. Trimming cost V 5 bases and J 0 bases; bases outside gene matches: 3. Germline CDR1 MNHEY, CDR2 SVGAGI. This CDR3 comprises 15 residues. The CDR3 sequence: CASSRDSATNEKLFF. The DNA of the CDR3 is TGTGCCAGCAGTCGGGACAGTGCAACTAATGAAAAACTGTTTTTT.

The chain uses TRBV20-1 and TRBJ2-5; no reliable D call. The CDR3 contains 15 residues. With 0 bases removed from V and 11 bases from J, the gap between germline ends came to 22 bases. CDR1 is DFQATT, CDR2 SNEGSKA, per germline (reference sequence). The CDR3 sequence is CSARDLAGPIDEQYF. The CDR3 region has the DNA TGCAGTGCTAGAGATCTGGCAGGCCCCATCGATGAGCAGTACTTC.

This clonotype was observed a few times. The rearrangement joins TRBV29-1 to TRBJ2-7; the match to TRBD2 covers 9 bases. Germline trimming cut 4 bases from V and 2 bases from J; bases unmatched to any gene: 9. Germline values: CDR1 SQVTM, CDR2 ANQGSEA. There are 15 residues in the CDR3. The CDR3 sequence is CSVGNIAGGTYEQYF. The DNA for the CDR3 is TGCAGCGTTGGGAATATTGCGGGAGGGACCTACGAGCAGTACTTC.

This clonotype was detected a few times. Relative to the germline gene, one junction end is altered; a read error may explain this. V and J are TRBV6-5 and TRBJ2-6; D is uncertain. This CDR3 has 13 amino acids. From germline, CDR1 is MNHEY and CDR2 SVGAGI. CDR3 in amino acids: CASSYSRANVLTF. The CDR3 bases are TGTGCCAGCAGTTACTCTCGGGCCAACGTCCTGACTTTC.

The V and J genes are TRBV18 and TRBJ2-7, with D perhaps assigned TRBD1 or TRBD2 (7 bases each). The germline V gene has CDR1 KGHSH and CDR2 LQKENI. Trimming removed 2 bases from V and 5 bases from J, with 19 bases in between. This CDR3 has 16 residues. The CDR3 DNA is TGTGCCAGCTCACCAACTCGGGCAGGGGGGGCAGACGAGCAGTACTTC. This codes for CASSPTRAGGADEQYF.

This clonotype was recorded a few times. The chain uses TRBV29-1 and TRBJ1-4, with D hard to call. The germline V and J ends were trimmed by 2 bases and 2 bases, with 12 bases remaining between them. Germline-derived CDR1 and CDR2 are SQVTM and ANQGSEA. The length of the CDR3 is 15 residues. CDR3 loop: CSVERVGLTNEKLFF. The CDR3 DNA follows: TGCAGCGTTGAACGTGTGGGTTTGACTAATGAAAAACTGTTTTTT.

The chain joins TRBV20-1 to TRBJ1-1; perhaps TRBD1 as D (5 bases). The CDR3 runs to 15 residues. Germline V gene sequence: CDR1 DFQATT, CDR2 SNEGSKA (reference sequence). Trimming removed 7 bases at V and 1 base at J, with 19 bases between. The DNA of the CDR3 is TGCAGTGACCTAAAGGGGCCCGGGACGAACACTGAAGCTTTCTTT. Encoded protein: CSDLKGPGTNTEAFF.

The chain has TRBV20-1 and TRBJ1-2, with D unclear. The ends were cut back, 1 base at V and 7 bases at J, with 10 bases in the middle. The V gene's germline CDR1 is DFQATT and CDR2 SNEGSKA (reference sequence). The CDR3 is 12 amino acids. CDR3 residues: CSARVGGSGYTF. CDR3 DNA: TGCAGTGCTAGAGTCGGAGGTTCTGGCTACACCTTC.

The gene calls are TRBV7-2 and TRBJ2-3, with 9 bases that match TRBD2. Germline V gene lookup returns CDR1 SGHTA and CDR2 FQGNSA. Trimming cost V 5 bases and J 2 bases; bases outside gene matches: 11. This CDR3 contains 17 residues. The chain's CDR3 is CASSPSLAGWNTDTQYF. CDR3 DNA sequence: TGTGCCAGCAGCCCGTCGCTAGCGGGATGGAACACAGATACGCAGTATTTT. Full variable domain (remainder filled in from reference TRBV7-2 and TRBJ2-3): GAGVSQSPSNKVTEKGKDVELRCDPISGHTALYWYRQSLGQGLEFLIYFQGNSAPDKSGLPSDRFSAERTGGSVSTLTIQRTQQEDSAVYLCASSPSLAGWNTDTQYFGPGTRLTVL.

The chain carries TRBV29-1 and TRBJ2-7, with D possibly TRBD1 on 5 matching bases. This CDR3 contains 13 residues. V shed 3 bases and J shed 1 base, with 10 bases lying between them. The germline gives CDR1 SQVTM, CDR2 ANQGSEA. CDR3 in amino acids: CSVESQGSYEQYF. In DNA form, the CDR3 reads TGCAGCGTTGAGAGTCAGGGATCCTACGAGCAGTACTTC.

This clonotype was counted a single time. The chain employs TRBV7-2 and TRBJ2-7; D is unresolved. Germline loops: CDR1 SGHTA, CDR2 FQGNSA. The CDR3 sequence is 14 residues long. Between the trimmed V and J ends, which lost 5 bases and 1 base, there was a span of 12 bases. CDR3 sequence (DNA): TGTGCCAGCAGCCGGCTGGTGGATTCCTACGAGCAGTACTTC. Translation: CASSRLVDSYEQYF. Filled out from reference TRBV7-2 and TRBJ2-7, the complete variable domain reads GAGVSQSPSNKVTEKGKDVELRCDPISGHTALYWYRQSLGQGLEFLIYFQGNSAPDKSGLPSDRFSAERTGGSVSTLTIQRTQQEDSAVYLCASSRLVDSYEQYFGPGTRLTVT.

This clonotype has only a few counts. The chain recombines TRBV10-3 with TRBJ2-2, with TRBD1 identical over 8 bases. This CDR3 contains 14 residues. Germline V gene sequence: CDR1 ENHRY, CDR2 SYGVKD. V gave up 7 bases and J gave up 1 base; unmatched junction bases: 2. CDR3 amino acids: CAIKGTGNTGELFF. The CDR3 DNA sequence: TGTGCCATCAAAGGGACAGGGAACACCGGGGAGCTGTTTTTT.

V usage is TRBV20-1 and J usage is TRBJ1-6; TRBD1 is a possible D gene (5 bases). Germline V gives CDR1 DFQATT, CDR2 SNEGSKA (reference sequence). This CDR3 comprises 13 residues. V lost 2 bases to trimming and J lost 8 bases, with 10 bases between them. CDR3 loop: CSARPDSDSPLHF. The CDR3 nucleotides are TGCAGTGCTAGACCTGACAGCGATTCACCCCTCCACTTT.

The rearrangement links TRBV19 to TRBJ2-7; D assignment may be TRBD1 or TRBD2 (5 bases each). The CDR3 consists of 13 residues. V was pared by 7 bases and J by 3 bases, with 13 bases between. CDR1 is LNHDA and CDR2 is SQIVND in the germline V gene (reference sequence). The CDR3 sequence: CASIGTDGYEQYF. CDR3 sequence (DNA): TGTGCCAGTATCGGGACCGACGGCTACGAGCAGTACTTC.